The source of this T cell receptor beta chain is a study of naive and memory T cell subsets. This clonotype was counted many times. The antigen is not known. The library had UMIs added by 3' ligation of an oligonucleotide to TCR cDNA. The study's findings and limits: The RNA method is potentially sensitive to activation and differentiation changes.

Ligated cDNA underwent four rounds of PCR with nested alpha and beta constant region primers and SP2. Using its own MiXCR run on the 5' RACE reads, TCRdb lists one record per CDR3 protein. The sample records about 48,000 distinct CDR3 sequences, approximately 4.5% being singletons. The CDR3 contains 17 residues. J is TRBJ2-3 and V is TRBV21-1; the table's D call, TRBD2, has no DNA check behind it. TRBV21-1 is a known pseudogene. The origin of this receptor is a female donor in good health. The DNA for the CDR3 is TGTGCCAGGCCACCGGGACTAGCGGGTTTCACCACAGATACGCAGTATTTT. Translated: CARPPGLAGFTTDTQYF.